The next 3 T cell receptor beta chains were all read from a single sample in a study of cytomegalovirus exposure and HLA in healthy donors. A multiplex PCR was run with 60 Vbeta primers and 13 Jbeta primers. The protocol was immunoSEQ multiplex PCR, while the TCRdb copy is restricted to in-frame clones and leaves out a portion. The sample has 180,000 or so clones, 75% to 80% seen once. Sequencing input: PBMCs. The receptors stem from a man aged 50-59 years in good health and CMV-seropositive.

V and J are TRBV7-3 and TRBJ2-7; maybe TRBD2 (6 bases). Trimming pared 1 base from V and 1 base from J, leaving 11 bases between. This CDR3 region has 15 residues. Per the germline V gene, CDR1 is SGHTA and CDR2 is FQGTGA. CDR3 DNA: TGTGCCAGCAGCTTAAACGGGAGATCGTCCTACGAGCAGTACTTC. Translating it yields CASSLNGRSSYEQYF.

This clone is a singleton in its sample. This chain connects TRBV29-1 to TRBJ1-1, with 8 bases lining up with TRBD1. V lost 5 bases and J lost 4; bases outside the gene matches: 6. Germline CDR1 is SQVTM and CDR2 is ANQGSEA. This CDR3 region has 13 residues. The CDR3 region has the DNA TGCAGCGTTAAGACAGGGGTGATCACTGAAGCTTTCTTT. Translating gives CSVKTGVITEAFF. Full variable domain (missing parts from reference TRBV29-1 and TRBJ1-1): SAVISQKPSRDICQRGTSLTIQCQVDSQVTMMFWYRQQPGQSLTLIATANQGSEATYESGFVIDKFPISRPNLTFSTLTVSNMSPEDSSIYLCSVKTGVITEAFFGQGTRLTVV.

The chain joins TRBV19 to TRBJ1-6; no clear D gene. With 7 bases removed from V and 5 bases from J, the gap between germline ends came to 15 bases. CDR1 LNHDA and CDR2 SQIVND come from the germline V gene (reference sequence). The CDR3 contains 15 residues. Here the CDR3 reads CASTGGGSHNSPLHF. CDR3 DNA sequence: TGTGCCAGTACTGGAGGAGGGTCTCATAATTCACCCCTCCACTTT.